Listed below are T cell receptor beta chains from one sample, sequenced in a study of cytomegalovirus exposure and HLA in healthy donors. Profiling relied on immunoSEQ multiplex PCR, and the TCRdb table lists in-frame clones only, not all of them. Its listing shows about 48,000 clones. The sample was PBMCs. The source of these receptors is a male donor in good health and CMV-seropositive. Each CDR3 is given with its conserved first and last residue. Each record gives: V gene, D gene, J gene, CDR3 DNA, CDR3 protein. The D gene is left open where the match is weak.

>TRBV5-6|.|TRBJ1-2
TGTGCCAGCAGCTTGCCCGCTCCGCCGGGGTTAGATGGCTACACCTTC
CASSLPAPPGLDGYTF
>TRBV5-1|.|TRBJ2-7
TGCGCCAGCAGGCCGGAAGGGGCCTACGAGCAGTACTTC
CASRPEGAYEQYF
>TRBV7-3|TRBD2|TRBJ2-2
TGTGCCAGCAGCCGACTAGCGGGGAGCCAGGCCGGGGAGCTGTTTTTT
CASSRLAGSQAGELFF
>TRBV4-2|.|TRBJ2-6
TGTGCCAGCAGCCAAGGAACAGGGAGATCTGGGGCCAGCGTCCTGACTTTC
CASSQGTGRSGASVLTF
>TRBV5-1|.|TRBJ2-1
TGCGCCAGCAGCTCCCCCACCTACAATGAGCAGTTCTTC
CASSSPTYNEQFF
>TRBV9|TRBD1|TRBJ2-3
TGTGCCAGCAGCGTAACGGGACAGGGGCCAGATACGCAGTATTTT
CASSVTGQGPDTQYF
>TRBV19|TRBD1|TRBJ2-2
TGTGCCACGAGGGGGCTCGACACCGGGGAGCTGTTTTTT
CATRGLDTGELFF
>TRBV6-1|.|TRBJ2-7
TGTGCCAGCAGCGAACCGTGGGAGTTGGGCTACGAGCAGTACTTC
CASSEPWELGYEQYF
>TRBV5-1|TRBD1|TRBJ2-2
TGCGCCACCCGGACAGGGGACGGTACCGGGGAGCTGTTTTTT
CATRTGDGTGELFF
>TRBV5-6|.|TRBJ2-7
TGTGCCAGCAGCTTTGGTCGCGGTTACGAGCAGTACTTC
CASSFGRGYEQYF
>TRBV7-6|TRBD2|TRBJ2-5
TGTGCCAGCAGTTACGGGGGGGCCGGGGAGACCCAGTACTTC
CASSYGGAGETQYF
>TRBV4-3|.|TRBJ1-1
TGCGCCAGCAGCCAAGAAGGGAAACAGGGGAACACTGAAGCTTTCTTT
CASSQEGKQGNTEAFF
>TRBV5-1|TRBD2|TRBJ2-5
TGCGCCAGCAGCTTGTCAGCGGGGGCGGGGGAGACCCAGTACTTC
CASSLSAGAGETQYF
>TRBV13|.|TRBJ1-5
TGTGCCAGCAGCCCTAGAAATCAGCCCCAGCATTTT
CASSPRNQPQHF
>TRBV23-1|.|TRBJ2-3
TGCGCCAGCAGTCTAAGAGGGCAGTATTTT
CASSLRGQYF
>TRBV5-1|TRBD2|TRBJ2-3
TGCGCCAGCAGCTTACTAGCGGGGAAGGATACGCAGTATTTT
CASSLLAGKDTQYF
>TRBV5-1|TRBD1|TRBJ1-2
TGCGCCAGCAGCCCCAACGGGGACAGCTATGGCTACACCTTC
CASSPNGDSYGYTF
>TRBV6-1|.|TRBJ1-2
TGTGCCAGCAGTGAAGCGGGGGGGCCCTATGGCTACACCTTC
CASSEAGGPYGYTF
>TRBV6-1|.|TRBJ1-6
TGTGCCAGCACCGAGAGGCTGACAGGCATTTCACCCCTCCACTTT
CASTERLTGISPLHF
>TRBV7-3|.|TRBJ2-5
TGTGCCAGCAGCCCCGGGGGAGGGGGAAAAGAGACCCAGTACTTC
CASSPGGGGKETQYF
>TRBV6-5|TRBD1|TRBJ2-1
TGTGCCAGCAGACATTCTGGGACAGTCAATGAGCAGTTCTTC
CASRHSGTVNEQFF
>TRBV28|.|TRBJ2-2
TGTGCCAGCATTCCGACCTCAGGGGATTGGGTGACCGGGGAGCTGTTTTTT
CASIPTSGDWVTGELFF
>TRBV30|TRBD2|TRBJ2-1
TGTGCCGCCCGGGGGGGGGCGGAGTGGATTGAGCAGTTCTTC
CAARGGAEWIEQFF
>TRBV6-5|.|TRBJ1-1
TGTGCCAGCAGTTTATCCCCGAACGTCGGGACTGAAGCTTTCTTT
CASSLSPNVGTEAFF
>TRBV5-1|TRBD2|TRBJ2-1
TGCGCCAGCAGCTTGGGCCTCGGGACTAGCGTTATTAATGAGCAGTTCTTC
CASSLGLGTSVINEQFF
>TRBV5-5|.|TRBJ2-1
TGTGCCAGCAGCTTCGATGAGCAGTTCTTC
CASSFDEQFF
>TRBV28|.|TRBJ1-1
TGTGCCAGCCTAGGATTTGAAGCTTTCTTT
CASLGFEAFF
>TRBV5-1|TRBD2|TRBJ2-1
TGCGCCAGCAGCGTGGGACTAGCGGGGGGGCGGGACAATGAGCAGTTCTTC
CASSVGLAGGRDNEQFF
>TRBV18|.|TRBJ2-1
TGTGCCAGCTCACCACCGACGAGCGCCGGCGGTTACAATGAGCAGTTCTTC
CASSPPTSAGGYNEQFF